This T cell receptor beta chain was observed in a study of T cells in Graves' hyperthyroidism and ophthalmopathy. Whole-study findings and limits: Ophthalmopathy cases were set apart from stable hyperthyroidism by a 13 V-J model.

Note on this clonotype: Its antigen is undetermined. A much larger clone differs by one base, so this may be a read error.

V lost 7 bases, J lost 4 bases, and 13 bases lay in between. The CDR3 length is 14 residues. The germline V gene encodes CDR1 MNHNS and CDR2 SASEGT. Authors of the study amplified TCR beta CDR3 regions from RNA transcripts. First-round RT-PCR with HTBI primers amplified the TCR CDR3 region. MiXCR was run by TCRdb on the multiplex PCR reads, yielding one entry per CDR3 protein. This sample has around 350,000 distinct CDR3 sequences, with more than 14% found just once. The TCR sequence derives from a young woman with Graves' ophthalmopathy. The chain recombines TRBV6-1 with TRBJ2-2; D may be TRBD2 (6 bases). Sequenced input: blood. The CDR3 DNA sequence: TGTGCCAGCAAAACTAGCCGGAGCACCGGGGAGCTGTTTTTT. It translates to CASKTSRSTGELFF.